The source of this T cell receptor beta chain is a study of PD-L1 blockade in urothelial cancer. Study details: The patients first took atezolizumab in about 2014, receiving 1,200 mg intravenously every 3 weeks. About 85% of the 29 patients were males with bladder-origin urothelial cancer. Prior chemotherapy ranged from 0 to 3 regimens per patient.

Study-wide results and limits: Patients who had durable benefit saw their tumor-associated blood clones expand more at 3 weeks.

Profiled with immunoSEQ multiplex PCR; TCRdb holds only in-frame clones, not every one. This sample has approximately 52,000 clones; approximately 72% occur once, and the top ten carry under 4.5%. The time point was: pretreatment peripheral blood. Looked up from germline, CDR1 is GTSNPN and CDR2 is SVGIG (reference sequence). J was trimmed by 3 bases and V by 4 bases; bases with no gene match: 14. This CDR3 is built from 16 residues. Worth noting for this clone: Its antigen is still unknown.

This receptor was taken from a man in his sixties or seventies with urothelial cancer. Sequencing was performed on PBMCs, taken around atezolizumab (anti-PD-L1) treatment. The V call is TRBV30, the J call TRBJ2-7; the match to TRBD2 covers 8 bases. CDR3 sequence (DNA): TGTGCCTGGAAGCGGGTATGGGGACTAGGGGTCTACGAGCAGTACTTC. This translates into CAWKRVWGLGVYEQYF.